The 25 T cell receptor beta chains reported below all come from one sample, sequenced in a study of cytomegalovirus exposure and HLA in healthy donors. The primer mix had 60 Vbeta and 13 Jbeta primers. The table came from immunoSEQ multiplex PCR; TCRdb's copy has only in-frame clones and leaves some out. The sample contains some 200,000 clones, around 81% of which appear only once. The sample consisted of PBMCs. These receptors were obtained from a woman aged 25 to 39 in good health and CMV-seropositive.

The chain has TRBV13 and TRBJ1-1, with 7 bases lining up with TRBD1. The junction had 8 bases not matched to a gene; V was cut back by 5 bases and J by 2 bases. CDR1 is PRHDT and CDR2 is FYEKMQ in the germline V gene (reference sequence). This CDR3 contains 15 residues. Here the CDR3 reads CASSDTRQGNTEAFF. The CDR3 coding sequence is TGTGCCAGCAGCGACACTCGACAGGGAAACACTGAAGCTTTCTTT.

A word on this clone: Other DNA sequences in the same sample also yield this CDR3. CDR3 in DNA: TGTGCCAGCAGCGTAGGGCAGGGGGCGTACGAGCAGTACTTC. This sequence encodes CASSVGQGAYEQYF. V and J are TRBV9 and TRBJ2-7; the match to TRBD1 covers 8 bases. V was clipped by 0 bases and J by 4 bases; unmatched bases: 3. The germline V gene has CDR1 SGDLS and CDR2 YYNGEE. The CDR3 runs to 14 residues.

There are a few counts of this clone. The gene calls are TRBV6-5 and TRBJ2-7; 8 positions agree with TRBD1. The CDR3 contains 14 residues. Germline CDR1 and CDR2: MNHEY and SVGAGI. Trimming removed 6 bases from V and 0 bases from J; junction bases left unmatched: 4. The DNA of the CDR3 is TGTGCCAGCAGGCGACAGGGGCCCTCCTACGAGCAGTACTTC. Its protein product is CASRRQGPSYEQYF.

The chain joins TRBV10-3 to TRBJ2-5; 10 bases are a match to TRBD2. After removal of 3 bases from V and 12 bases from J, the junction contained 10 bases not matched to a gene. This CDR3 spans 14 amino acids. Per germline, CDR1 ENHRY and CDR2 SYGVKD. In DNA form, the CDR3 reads TGTGCCATCAGTGATTTCGGCCTAGCGGGGGCTAAGTACTTC. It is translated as CAISDFGLAGAKYF.

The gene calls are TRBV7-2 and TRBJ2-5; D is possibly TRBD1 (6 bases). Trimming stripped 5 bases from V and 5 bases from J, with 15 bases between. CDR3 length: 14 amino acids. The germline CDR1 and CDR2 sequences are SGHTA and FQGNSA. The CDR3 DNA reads TGTGCCAGCAGCCCAGGGTGGGGGCAGGAGACCCAGTACTTC. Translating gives CASSPGWGQETQYF.

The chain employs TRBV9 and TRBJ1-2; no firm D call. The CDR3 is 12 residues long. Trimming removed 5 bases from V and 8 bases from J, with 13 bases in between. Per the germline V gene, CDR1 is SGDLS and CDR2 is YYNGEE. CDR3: CASSFGREGYTF. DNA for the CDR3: TGTGCCAGCAGTTTTGGACGGGAAGGCTACACCTTC.

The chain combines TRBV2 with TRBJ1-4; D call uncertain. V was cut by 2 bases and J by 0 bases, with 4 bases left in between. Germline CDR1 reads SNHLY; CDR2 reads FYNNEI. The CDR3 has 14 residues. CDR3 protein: CASSEYTTNEKLFF. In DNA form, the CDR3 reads TGTGCCAGCAGTGAATATACAACTAATGAAAAACTGTTTTTT.

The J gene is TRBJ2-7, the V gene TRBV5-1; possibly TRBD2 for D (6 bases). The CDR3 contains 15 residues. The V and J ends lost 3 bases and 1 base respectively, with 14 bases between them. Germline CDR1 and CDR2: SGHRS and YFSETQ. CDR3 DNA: TGCGCCAGCAGCTCGCGGGGTGTAGCATCCTACGAGCAGTACTTC. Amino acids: CASSSRGVASYEQYF.

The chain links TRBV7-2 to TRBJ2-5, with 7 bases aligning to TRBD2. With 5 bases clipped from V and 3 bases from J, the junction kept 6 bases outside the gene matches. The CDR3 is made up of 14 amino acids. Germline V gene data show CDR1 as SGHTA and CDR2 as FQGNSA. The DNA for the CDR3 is TGTGCCAGCAGCCGGTCTCGGGGGGAAGAGACCCAGTACTTC. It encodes CASSRSRGEETQYF.

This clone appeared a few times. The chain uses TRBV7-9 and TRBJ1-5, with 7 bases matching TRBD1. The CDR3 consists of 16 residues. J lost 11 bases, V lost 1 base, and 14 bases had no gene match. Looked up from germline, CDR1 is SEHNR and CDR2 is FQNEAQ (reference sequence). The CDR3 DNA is TGTGCCAGCAGCTTAGAAGGTAGCAGGGGGTATCGTGCCCAGCATTTT. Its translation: CASSLEGSRGYRAQHF. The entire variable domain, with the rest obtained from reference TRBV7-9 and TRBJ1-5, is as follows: DTGVSQNPRHKITKRGQNVTFRCDPISEHNRLYWYRQTLGQGPEFLTYFQNEAQLEKSRLLSDRFSAERPKGSFSTLEIQRTEQGDSAMYLCASSLEGSRGYRAQHFGDGTRLSIL.

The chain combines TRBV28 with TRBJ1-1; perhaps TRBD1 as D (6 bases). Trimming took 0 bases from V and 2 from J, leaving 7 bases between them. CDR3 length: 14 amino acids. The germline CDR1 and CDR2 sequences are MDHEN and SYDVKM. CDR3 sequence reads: CASSLWTGNTEAFF. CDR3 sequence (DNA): TGTGCCAGCAGTTTATGGACAGGCAACACTGAAGCTTTCTTT.

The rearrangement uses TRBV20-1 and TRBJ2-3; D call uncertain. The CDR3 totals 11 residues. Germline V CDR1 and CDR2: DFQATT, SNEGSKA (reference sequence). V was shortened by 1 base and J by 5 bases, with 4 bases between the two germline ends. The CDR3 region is CSARAEDTQYF. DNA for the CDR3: TGCAGTGCTAGAGCAGAAGATACGCAGTATTTT.

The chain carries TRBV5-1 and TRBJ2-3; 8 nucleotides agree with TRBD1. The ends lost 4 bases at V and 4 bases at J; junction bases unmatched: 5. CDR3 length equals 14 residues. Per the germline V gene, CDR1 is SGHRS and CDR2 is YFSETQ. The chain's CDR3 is CASSDPQGADTQYF. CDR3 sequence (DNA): TGCGCCAGCAGCGACCCACAGGGGGCAGATACGCAGTATTTT.

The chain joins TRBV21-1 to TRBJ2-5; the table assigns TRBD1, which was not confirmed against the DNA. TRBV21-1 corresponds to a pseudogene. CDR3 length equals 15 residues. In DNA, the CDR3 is TGTGCCAGCAGCAAGAGGGACAGGGGGCTGGAGACCCAGTACTTC. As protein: CASSKRDRGLETQYF.

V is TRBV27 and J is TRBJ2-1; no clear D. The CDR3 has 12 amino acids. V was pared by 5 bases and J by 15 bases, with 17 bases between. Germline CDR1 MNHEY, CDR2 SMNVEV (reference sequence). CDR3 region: CASSIPGHLLFF. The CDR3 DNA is TGTGCCAGCAGTATACCAGGCCATCTACTGTTCTTC.

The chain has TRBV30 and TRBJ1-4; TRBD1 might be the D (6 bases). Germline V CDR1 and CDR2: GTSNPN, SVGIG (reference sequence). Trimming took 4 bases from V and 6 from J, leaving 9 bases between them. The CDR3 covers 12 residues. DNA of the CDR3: TGTGCCTGGAAGGACAGCTATGAAAAACTGTTTTTT. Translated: CAWKDSYEKLFF.

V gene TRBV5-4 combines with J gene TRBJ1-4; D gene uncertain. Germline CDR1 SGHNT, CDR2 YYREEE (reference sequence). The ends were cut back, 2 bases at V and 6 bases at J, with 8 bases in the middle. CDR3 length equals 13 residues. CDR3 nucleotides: TGTGCCAGCAGCTTTTTTGTCGATGAAAAACTGTTTTTT. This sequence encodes CASSFFVDEKLFF.

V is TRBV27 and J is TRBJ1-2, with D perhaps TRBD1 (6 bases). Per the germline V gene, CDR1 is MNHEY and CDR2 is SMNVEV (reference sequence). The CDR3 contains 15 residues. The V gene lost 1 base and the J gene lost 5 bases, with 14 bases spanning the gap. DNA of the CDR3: TGTGCCAGCAGTTTATATGGACAGATAAAATATGGCTACACCTTC. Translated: CASSLYGQIKYGYTF.

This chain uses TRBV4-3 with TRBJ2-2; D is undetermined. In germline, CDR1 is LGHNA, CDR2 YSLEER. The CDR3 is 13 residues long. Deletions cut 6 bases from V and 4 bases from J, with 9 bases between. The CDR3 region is CASSRGSTGELFF. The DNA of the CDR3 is TGCGCCAGCAGTCGTGGTAGCACCGGGGAGCTGTTTTTT.

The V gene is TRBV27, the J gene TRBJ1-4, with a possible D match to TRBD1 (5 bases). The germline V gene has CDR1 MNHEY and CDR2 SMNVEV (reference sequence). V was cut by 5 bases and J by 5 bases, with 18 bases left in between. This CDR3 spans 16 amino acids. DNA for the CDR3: TGTGCCAGCAGTCCAAGACCGGGACTGAGAAATGAAAAACTGTTTTTT. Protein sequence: CASSPRPGLRNEKLFF.

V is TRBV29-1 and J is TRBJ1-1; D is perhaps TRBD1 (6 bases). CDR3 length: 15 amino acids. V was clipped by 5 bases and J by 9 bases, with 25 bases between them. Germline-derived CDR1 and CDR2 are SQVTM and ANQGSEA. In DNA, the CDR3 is TGCAGCGTTACCGGGACATTCAACTCCGAACTCCAAGCTTTCTTT. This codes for CSVTGTFNSELQAFF.

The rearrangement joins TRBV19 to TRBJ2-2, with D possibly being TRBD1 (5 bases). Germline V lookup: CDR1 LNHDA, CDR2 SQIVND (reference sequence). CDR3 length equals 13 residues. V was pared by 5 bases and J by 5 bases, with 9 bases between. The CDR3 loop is CASSQTVTGELFF. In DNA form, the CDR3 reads TGTGCCAGTAGTCAGACAGTAACCGGGGAGCTGTTTTTT.

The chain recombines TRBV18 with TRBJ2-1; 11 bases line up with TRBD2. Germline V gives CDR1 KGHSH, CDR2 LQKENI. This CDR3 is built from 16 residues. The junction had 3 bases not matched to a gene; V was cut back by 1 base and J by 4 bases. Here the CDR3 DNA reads TGTGCCAGCTCACCACAGGGACTAGCGGAATACAATGAGCAGTTCTTC. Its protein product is CASSPQGLAEYNEQFF.

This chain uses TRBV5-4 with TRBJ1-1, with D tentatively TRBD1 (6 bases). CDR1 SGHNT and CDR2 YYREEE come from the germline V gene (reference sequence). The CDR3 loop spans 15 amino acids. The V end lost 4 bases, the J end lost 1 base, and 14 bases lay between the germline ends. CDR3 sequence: CASSRPTGSNTEAFF. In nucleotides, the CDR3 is TGTGCCAGCAGCCGGCCGACAGGCTCGAACACTGAAGCTTTCTTT.

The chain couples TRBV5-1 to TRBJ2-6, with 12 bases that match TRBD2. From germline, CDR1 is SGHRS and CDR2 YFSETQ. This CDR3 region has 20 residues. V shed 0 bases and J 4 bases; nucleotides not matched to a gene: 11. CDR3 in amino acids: CASSLDGLAGGPSGANVLTF. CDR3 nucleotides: TGCGCCAGCAGCTTGGACGGCCTAGCGGGAGGGCCTTCGGGGGCCAACGTCCTGACTTTC.